The clone carrying this TCR beta chain was found many times. Regions amplified from RNA transcripts were the TCR beta CDR3 regions. The TCR CDR3 was amplified in a first-round RT-PCR using the HTBI primer set. TCRdb re-called the multiplex PCR reads through MiXCR, storing one row per CDR3 protein. The repertoire holds some 420,000 distinct CDR3 sequences, with 12% to 15% as singletons. CDR1 and CDR2 (germline): SGHRS, YFSETQ. The CDR3 totals 16 residues. Trimming took 7 bases from V and 8 from J, leaving 25 bases between them. The source of the sample is a study of T cells in Graves' hyperthyroidism and ophthalmopathy.

The chain employs TRBV5-1 and TRBJ2-1; D call uncertain. Sequenced sample: blood. The sequence was obtained from a woman aged 18-29 years with Graves' hyperthyroidism. For the CDR3, the DNA is TGCGCCAGCGCACCACGCACTACCACGATAGGCTATGAGCAGTTCTTC. It encodes CASAPRTTTIGYEQFF. Drawing the rest from reference TRBV5-1 and TRBJ2-1, the complete variable domain is KAGVTQTPRYLIKTRGQQVTLSCSPISGHRSVSWYQQTPGQGLQFLFEYFSETQRNKGNFPGRFSGRQFSNSRSEMNVSTLELGDSALYLCASAPRTTTIGYEQFFGPGTRLTVL.